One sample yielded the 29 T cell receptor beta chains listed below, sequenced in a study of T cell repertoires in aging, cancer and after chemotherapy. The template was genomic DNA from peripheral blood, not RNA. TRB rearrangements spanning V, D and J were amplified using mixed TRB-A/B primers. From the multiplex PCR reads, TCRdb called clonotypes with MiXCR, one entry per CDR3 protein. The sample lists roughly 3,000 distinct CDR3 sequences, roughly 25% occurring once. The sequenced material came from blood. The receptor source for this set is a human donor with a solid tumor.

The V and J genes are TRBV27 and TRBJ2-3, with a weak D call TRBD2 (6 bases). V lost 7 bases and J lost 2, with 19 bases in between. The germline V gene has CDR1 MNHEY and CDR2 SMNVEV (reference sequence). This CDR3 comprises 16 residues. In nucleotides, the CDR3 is TGTGCCAGCAAGACCGTGAGCGGGCCTTCCACAGATACGCAGTATTTT. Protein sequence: CASKTVSGPSTDTQYF.

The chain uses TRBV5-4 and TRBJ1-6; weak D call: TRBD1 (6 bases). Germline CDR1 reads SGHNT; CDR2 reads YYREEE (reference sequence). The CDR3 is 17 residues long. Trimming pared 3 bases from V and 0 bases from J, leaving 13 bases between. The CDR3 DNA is TGTGCCAGCAGCTCCGGACAGTCCGGCTCCTATAATTCACCCCTCCACTTT. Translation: CASSSGQSGSYNSPLHF.

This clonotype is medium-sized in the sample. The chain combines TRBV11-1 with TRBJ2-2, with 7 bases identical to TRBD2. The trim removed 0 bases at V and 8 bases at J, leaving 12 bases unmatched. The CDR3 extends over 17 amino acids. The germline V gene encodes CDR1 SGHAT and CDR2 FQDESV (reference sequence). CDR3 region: CASSLAVSGRLGGELFF. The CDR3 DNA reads TGTGCCAGCAGCTTAGCTGTTAGCGGGCGCCTTGGTGGGGAGCTGTTTTTT.

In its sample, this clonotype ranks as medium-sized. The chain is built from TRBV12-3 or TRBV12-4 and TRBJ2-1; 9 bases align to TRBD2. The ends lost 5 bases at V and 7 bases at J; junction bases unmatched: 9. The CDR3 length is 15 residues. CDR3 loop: CASSPRTSAGNEQFF. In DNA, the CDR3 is TGTGCCAGCAGTCCGCGGACTAGCGCGGGAAATGAGCAGTTCTTC.

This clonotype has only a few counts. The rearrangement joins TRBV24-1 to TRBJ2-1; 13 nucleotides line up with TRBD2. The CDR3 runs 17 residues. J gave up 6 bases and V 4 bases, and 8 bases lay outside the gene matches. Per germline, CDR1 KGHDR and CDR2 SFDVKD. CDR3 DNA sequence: TGTGCCACCAGTGACCCCTGGACTAGCGGGAGTATCAATGAGCAGTTCTTC. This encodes CATSDPWTSGSINEQFF.

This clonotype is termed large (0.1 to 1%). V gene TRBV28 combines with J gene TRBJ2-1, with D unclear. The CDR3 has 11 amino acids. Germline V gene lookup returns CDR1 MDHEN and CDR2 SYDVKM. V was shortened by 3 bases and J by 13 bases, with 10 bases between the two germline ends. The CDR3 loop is CASSFPEAQFF. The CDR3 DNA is TGTGCCAGCAGTTTCCCCGAAGCCCAGTTCTTC.

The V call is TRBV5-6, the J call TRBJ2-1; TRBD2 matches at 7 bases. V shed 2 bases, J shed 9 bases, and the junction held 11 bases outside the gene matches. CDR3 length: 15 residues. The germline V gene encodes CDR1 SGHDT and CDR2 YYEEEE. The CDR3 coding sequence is TGTGCCAGCAGCTTCGATGTCGGGGGGAAGGGTGAGCAGTTCTTC. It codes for CASSFDVGGKGEQFF.

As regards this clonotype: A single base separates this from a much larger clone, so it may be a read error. CDR3 region: CSVALRSENTIYF. The CDR3 DNA follows: TGCAGCGTTGCTTTAAGGTCTGAAAACACCATATATTTT. The V call is TRBV29-1, the J call TRBJ1-3; D uncertain. Looked up from germline, CDR1 is SQVTM and CDR2 is ANQGSEA. This CDR3 spans 13 amino acids.

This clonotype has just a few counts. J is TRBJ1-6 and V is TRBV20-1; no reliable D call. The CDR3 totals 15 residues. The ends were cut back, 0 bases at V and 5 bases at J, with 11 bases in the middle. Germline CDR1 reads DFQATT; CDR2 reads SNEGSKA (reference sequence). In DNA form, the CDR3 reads TGCAGTGCTAGAGAGGGCAGCACTAATAATTCACCCCTCCACTTT. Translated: CSAREGSTNNSPLHF.

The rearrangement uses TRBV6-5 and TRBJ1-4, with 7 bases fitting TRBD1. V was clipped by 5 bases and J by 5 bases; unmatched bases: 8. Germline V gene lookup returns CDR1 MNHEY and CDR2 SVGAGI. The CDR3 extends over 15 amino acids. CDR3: CASSASGGANEKLFF. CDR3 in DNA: TGTGCCAGCAGTGCCTCAGGGGGTGCAAATGAAAAACTGTTTTTT.

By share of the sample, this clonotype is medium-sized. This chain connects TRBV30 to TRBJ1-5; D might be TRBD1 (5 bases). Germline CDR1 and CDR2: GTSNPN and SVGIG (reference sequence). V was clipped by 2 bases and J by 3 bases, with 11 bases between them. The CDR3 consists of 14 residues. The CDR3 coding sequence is TGTGCCTGGAGTCAGGGTTTCGTCAATCAGCCCCAGCATTTT. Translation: CAWSQGFVNQPQHF.

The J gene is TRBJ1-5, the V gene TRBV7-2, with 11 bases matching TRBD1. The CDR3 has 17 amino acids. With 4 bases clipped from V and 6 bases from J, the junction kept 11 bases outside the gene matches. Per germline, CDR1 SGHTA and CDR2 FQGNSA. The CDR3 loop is CASSSGTGGTSGQPQHF. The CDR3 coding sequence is TGTGCCAGCAGCTCAGGGACAGGGGGAACCAGCGGTCAGCCCCAGCATTTT.

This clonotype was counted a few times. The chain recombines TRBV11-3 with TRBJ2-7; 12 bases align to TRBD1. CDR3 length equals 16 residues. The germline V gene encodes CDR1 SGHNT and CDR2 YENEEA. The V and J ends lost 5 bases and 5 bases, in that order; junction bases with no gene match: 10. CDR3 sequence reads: CASSRPGQGAHNEQYF. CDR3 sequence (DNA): TGTGCCAGCAGCCGACCGGGACAGGGGGCGCATAACGAGCAGTACTTC.

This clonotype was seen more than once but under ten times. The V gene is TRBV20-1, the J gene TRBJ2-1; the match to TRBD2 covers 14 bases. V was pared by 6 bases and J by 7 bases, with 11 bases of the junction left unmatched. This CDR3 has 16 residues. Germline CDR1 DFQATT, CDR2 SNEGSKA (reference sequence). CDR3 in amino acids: CSAHGLAGGLENEQFF. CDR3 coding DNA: TGCAGTGCCCACGGACTAGCGGGAGGTTTAGAGAATGAGCAGTTCTTC.

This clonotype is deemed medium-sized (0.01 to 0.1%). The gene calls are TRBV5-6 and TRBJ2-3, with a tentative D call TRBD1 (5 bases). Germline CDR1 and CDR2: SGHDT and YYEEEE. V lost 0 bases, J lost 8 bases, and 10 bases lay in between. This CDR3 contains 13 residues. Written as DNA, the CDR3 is TGTGCCAGCAGCTTGGACAGGCAGGGTACGCAGTATTTT. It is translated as CASSLDRQGTQYF.

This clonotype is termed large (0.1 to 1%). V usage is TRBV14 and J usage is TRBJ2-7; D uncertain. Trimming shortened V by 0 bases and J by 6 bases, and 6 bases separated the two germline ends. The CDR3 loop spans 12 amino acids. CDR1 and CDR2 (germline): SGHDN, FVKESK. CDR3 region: CASSQDRVEQYF. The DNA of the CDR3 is TGTGCCAGCAGCCAAGATCGGGTCGAGCAGTACTTC.

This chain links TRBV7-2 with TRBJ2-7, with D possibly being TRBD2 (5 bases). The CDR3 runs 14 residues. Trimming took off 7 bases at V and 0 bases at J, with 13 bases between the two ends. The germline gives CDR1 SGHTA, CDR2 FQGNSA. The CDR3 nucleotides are TGTGCCAGCAACCACGGAGGAGTCTCCTACGAGCAGTACTTC. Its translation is CASNHGGVSYEQYF. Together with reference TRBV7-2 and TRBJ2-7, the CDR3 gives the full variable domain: GAGVSQSPSNKVTEKGKDVELRCDPISGHTALYWYRQSLGQGLEFLIYFQGNSAPDKSGLPSDRFSAERTGGSVSTLTIQRTQQEDSAVYLCASNHGGVSYEQYFGPGTRLTVT.

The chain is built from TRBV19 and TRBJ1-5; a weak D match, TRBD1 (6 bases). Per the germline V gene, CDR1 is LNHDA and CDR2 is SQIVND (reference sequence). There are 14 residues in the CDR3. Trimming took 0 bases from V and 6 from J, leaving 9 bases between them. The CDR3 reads CASSIDGGGQPQHF. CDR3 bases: TGTGCCAGTAGTATAGATGGGGGCGGTCAGCCCCAGCATTTT.

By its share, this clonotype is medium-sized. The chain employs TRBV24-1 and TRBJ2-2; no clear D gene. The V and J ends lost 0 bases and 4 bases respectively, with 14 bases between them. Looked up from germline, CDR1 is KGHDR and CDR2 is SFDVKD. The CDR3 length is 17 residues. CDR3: CATSDLGTQPTTGELFF. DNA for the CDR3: TGTGCCACCAGTGATTTGGGTACCCAACCGACCACCGGGGAGCTGTTTTTT.

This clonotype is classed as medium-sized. For the CDR3, the DNA is TGTGCCAGCAGGCTTACATTGTCAGATGAGCAGTTCTTC. Translated, it gives CASRLTLSDEQFF. This chain joins TRBV6-5 and TRBJ2-1; D is unresolved. The V gene lost 6 bases and the J gene lost 8 bases, with 14 bases spanning the gap. This CDR3 region has 13 residues. CDR1 and CDR2 from the germline V gene are MNHEY and SVGAGI.

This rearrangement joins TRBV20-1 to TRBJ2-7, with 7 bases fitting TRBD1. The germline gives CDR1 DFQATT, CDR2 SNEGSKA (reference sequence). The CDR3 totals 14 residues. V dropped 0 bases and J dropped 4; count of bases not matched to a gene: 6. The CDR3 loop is CSARDPGTAYEQYF. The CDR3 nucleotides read TGCAGTGCTAGAGATCCCGGGACAGCATACGAGCAGTACTTC.

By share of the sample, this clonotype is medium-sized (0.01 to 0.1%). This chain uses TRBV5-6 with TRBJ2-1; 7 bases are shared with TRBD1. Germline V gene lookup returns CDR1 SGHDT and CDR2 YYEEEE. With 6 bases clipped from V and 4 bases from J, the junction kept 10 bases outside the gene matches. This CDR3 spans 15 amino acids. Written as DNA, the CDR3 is TGTGCCAGCACCGTCGACAGGGCGAGTTACAATGAGCAGTTCTTC. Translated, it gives CASTVDRASYNEQFF.

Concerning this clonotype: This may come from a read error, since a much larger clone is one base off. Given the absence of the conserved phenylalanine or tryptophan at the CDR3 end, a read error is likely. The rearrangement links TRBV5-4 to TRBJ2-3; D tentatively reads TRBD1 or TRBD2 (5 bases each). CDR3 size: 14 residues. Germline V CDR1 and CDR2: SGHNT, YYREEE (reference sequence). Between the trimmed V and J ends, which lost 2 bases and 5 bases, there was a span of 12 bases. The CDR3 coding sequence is TGTGCCAGCAGCTTCCCAGGGAGTGGAGATACGCAGTATATT. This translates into CASSFPGSGDTQYI.

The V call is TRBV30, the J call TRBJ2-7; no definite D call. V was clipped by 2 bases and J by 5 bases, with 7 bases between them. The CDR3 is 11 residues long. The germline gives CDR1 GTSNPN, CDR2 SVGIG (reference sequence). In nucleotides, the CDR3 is TGTGCCTGGAGTCTGGTAGACGAGCAGTACTTC. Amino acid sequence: CAWSLVDEQYF.

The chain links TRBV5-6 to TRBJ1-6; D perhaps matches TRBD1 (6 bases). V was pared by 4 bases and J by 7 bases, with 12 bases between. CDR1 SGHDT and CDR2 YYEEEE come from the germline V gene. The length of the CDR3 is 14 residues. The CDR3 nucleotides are TGTGCCAGCAGCCAAGGGGGTTTCAATTCACCCCTCCACTTT. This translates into CASSQGGFNSPLHF.

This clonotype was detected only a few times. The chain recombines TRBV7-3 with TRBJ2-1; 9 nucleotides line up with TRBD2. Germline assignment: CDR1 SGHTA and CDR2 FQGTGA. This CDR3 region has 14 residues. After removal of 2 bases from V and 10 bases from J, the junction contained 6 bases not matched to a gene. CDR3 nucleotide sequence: TGTGCCAGCAGCTTAGCGGGGGGGCCTTCAGAGCAGTTCTTC. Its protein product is CASSLAGGPSEQFF.

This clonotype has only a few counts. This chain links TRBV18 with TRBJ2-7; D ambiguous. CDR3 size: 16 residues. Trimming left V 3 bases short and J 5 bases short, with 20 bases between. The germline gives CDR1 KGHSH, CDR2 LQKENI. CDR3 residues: CASSPSAGLRIDEQYF. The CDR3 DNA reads TGTGCCAGCTCACCTTCCGCCGGGCTCCGTATCGACGAGCAGTACTTC.

The DNA of the CDR3 is TGTGCCATCAGTGGGTCCCTTGTTAGACAGAACACTGAAGCTTTCTTT. The encoded protein is CAISGSLVRQNTEAFF. The V gene is TRBV10-3, the J gene TRBJ1-1; no reliable D call. CDR3 length equals 16 residues. Trimming shortened V by 4 bases and J by 1 base, and 16 bases separated the two germline ends. CDR1 and CDR2 from the germline V gene are ENHRY and SYGVKD.

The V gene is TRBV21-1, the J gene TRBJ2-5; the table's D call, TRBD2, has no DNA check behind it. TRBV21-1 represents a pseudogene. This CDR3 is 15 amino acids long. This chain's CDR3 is CASSKDRSPTGTQYF. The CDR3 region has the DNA TGTGCCAGCAGCAAAGACAGAAGTCCTACAGGGACCCAGTACTTC.